One and the same sample provided the 11 T cell receptor beta chains below, sequenced in a study of T cells after yellow fever vaccination (dated by TCRdb to between 2018 and 2021). The intended sense of this specimen's treatment or condition label: live attenuated yellow fever vaccine strain. The receptor library was made with 5' RACE. Sequencing instrument: Illumina HiSeq 2500. In TCRdb, the public reads were trimmed at Q25 with fastp and aligned with MiXCR, with productive beta chains retained. Merged by CDR3 protein, the rows form single entries marked with the most common genes and DNA. The sample has over 110,000 distinct CDR3 sequences on record, 7.7% of them singletons. Less than 0.85% of the sample is taken by the ten largest. Sequences were derived from CD4+ T cells sorted from PBMCs, sampled 5 days after the yellow fever booster vaccination. These receptors were taken from a man aged 25-45 years who received the YFV17D yellow fever vaccine.

This clonotype was seen at least ten times. This rearrangement joins TRBV20-1 to TRBJ2-7; possibly TRBD2 for D (5 bases). The CDR3 is 14 amino acids. Trimming removed 0 bases at V and 3 bases at J, with 12 bases between. From germline, CDR1 is DFQATT and CDR2 SNEGSKA (reference sequence). CDR3 DNA sequence: TGCAGTGCTAGAGATAGGAACGGGAACTACGAGCAGTACTTC. Translation gives CSARDRNGNYEQYF.

This clonotype was recorded many times. V and J are TRBV29-1 and TRBJ2-6, with D perhaps matching TRBD1 (5 bases). CDR3 length: 16 residues. Germline CDR1 is SQVTM and CDR2 is ANQGSEA. V lost 5 bases, J lost 0 bases, and 14 bases lay in between. Here the CDR3 reads CSVPRERSSGANVLTF. The DNA of the CDR3 is TGCAGCGTTCCCAGGGAAAGGAGCTCTGGGGCCAACGTCCTGACTTTC.

V is TRBV5-4 and J is TRBJ2-7; 8 nucleotides line up with TRBD1. Germline CDR1 SGHNT, CDR2 YYREEE (reference sequence). J lost 2 bases, V lost 0 bases, and 10 bases had no gene match. This CDR3 spans 17 amino acids. The CDR3 DNA reads as TGTGCCAGCAGCTTGGCCTTATCTGGGACAGGACCCTACGAGCAGTACTTC. The encoded protein is CASSLALSGTGPYEQYF.

This clonotype was seen only a few times. This chain links TRBV20-1 with TRBJ1-5, with D possibly TRBD1 on 6 matching bases. CDR1 and CDR2 from the germline V gene are DFQATT and SNEGSKA (reference sequence). CDR3 length: 14 amino acids. V was pared by 4 bases and J by 9 bases, with 19 bases between. The CDR3 nucleotides are TGCAGTGCTACCCCGGGAACACAGGGAGGGCCCCAGCATTTT. Translation: CSATPGTQGGPQHF.

This clonotype was recorded at least ten times. The chain is built from TRBV5-1 and TRBJ2-1; 7 bases are a match to TRBD2. The trim removed 0 bases at V and 4 bases at J, leaving 4 bases unmatched. CDR1 is SGHRS and CDR2 is YFSETQ in the germline V gene. The CDR3 extends over 15 amino acids. In DNA form, the CDR3 reads TGCGCCAGCAGCTTGGGGACTAGTGAGTACAATGAGCAGTTCTTC. Its translation is CASSLGTSEYNEQFF.

This clonotype was picked up many times. The chain links TRBV5-1 to TRBJ2-5, with D perhaps TRBD1 or TRBD2 (5 bases each). The CDR3 sequence is 17 residues long. Germline V gives CDR1 SGHRS, CDR2 YFSETQ. The V end lost 2 bases, the J end lost 4 bases, and 21 bases lay between the germline ends. The DNA for the CDR3 is TGCGCCAGCAGCTTATCTACCGGGACCCGCTCGGGAGAGACCCAGTACTTC. This gives the protein CASSLSTGTRSGETQYF.

This clonotype was detected ten times or more. This chain links TRBV7-2 with TRBJ1-5; D not resolved. Trimming removed 2 bases from V and 5 bases from J, with 10 bases in between. This CDR3 spans 14 amino acids. Per germline, CDR1 SGHTA and CDR2 FQGNSA. CDR3 sequence: CASSLQDGYQPQHF. The CDR3 DNA follows: TGTGCCAGCAGCTTACAGGACGGATATCAGCCCCAGCATTTT.

This clonotype was seen at least ten times. The chain recombines TRBV28 with TRBJ2-6; D gene ambiguous. The CDR3 is 15 amino acids. V lost 0 bases, J lost 0 bases, and 3 bases lay in between. Germline V gives CDR1 MDHEN, CDR2 SYDVKM. The CDR3 is CASSLWASGANVLTF. Here the CDR3 DNA reads TGTGCCAGCAGTTTATGGGCCTCTGGGGCCAACGTCCTGACTTTC.

This clonotype was observed many times. The gene calls are TRBV3-1 and TRBJ1-6; D call uncertain. Germline loops: CDR1 LGHDT, CDR2 YNNKEL (reference sequence). The V end lost 3 bases, the J end lost 6 bases, and 3 bases lay between the germline ends. The CDR3 totals 12 residues. The CDR3 nucleotides read TGTGCCAGCAGCCAGGGTAATTCACCCCTCCACTTT. This sequence encodes CASSQGNSPLHF.

This clonotype was seen many times. The chain couples TRBV14 to TRBJ1-2; D remains unclear. From germline, CDR1 is SGHDN and CDR2 FVKESK. The V end was cut by 4 bases, the J end by 4 bases, with 10 bases between. The CDR3 is 13 amino acids. The CDR3 region has the DNA TGTGCCAGCAGCCCCTTAGGGTCCTATGGCTACACCTTC. Protein sequence: CASSPLGSYGYTF.

This clonotype was found many times. V and J are TRBV29-1 and TRBJ2-7; maybe TRBD2 (5 bases). This CDR3 is 12 amino acids long. Trimming shortened V by 6 bases and J by 2 bases, and 11 bases separated the two germline ends. Germline CDR1 and CDR2: SQVTM and ANQGSEA. The CDR3 DNA follows: TGCAGCGTGAGCGACGGGACCTACGAGCAGTACTTC. Its translation: CSVSDGTYEQYF.